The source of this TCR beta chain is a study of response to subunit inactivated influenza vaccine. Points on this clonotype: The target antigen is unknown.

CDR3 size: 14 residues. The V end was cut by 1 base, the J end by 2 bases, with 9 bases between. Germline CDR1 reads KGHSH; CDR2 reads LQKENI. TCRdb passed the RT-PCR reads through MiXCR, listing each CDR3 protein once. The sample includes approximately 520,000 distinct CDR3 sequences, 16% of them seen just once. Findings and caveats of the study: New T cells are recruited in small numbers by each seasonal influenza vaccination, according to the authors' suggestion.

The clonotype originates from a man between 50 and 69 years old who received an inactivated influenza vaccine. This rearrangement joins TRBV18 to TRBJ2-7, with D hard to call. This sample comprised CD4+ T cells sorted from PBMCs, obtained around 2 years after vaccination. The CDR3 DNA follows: TGTGCCAGCTCACCACGCTGGGGAACCTACGAGCAGTACTTC. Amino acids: CASSPRWGTYEQYF.